The 25 T cell receptor beta chains below come from one sample, sequenced in a study of T cell responses to AZD1222 COVID-19 vaccine. Here immunoSEQ multiplex PCR was the method, and the copy in TCRdb shows in-frame clones only, minus some. The sample contains about 140,000 clones, 92% of which appear only once. The sample here was peripheral blood, taken on day 0 of AZD1222 vaccination. These receptors came from an adult in good health.

This chain connects TRBV6-5 to TRBJ2-1; the D gene is possibly TRBD2 (5 bases). In germline, CDR1 is MNHEY, CDR2 SVGAGI. The CDR3 covers 14 residues. With 4 bases removed from V and 3 bases from J, the gap between germline ends came to 10 bases. The CDR3 region is CASSFRGFYNEQFF. CDR3 nucleotides: TGTGCCAGCAGTTTTCGGGGATTCTACAATGAGCAGTTCTTC.

CDR3 bases: TGTGCCAGCAGCTTAGAAGTTACAGATACGCAGTATTTT. This translates into CASSLEVTDTQYF. The chain joins TRBV7-2 to TRBJ2-3; no firm D call. Germline V CDR1 and CDR2: SGHTA, FQGNSA. The CDR3 spans 13 residues. Trimming left V 1 base short and J 3 bases short, with 5 bases between.

The V and J genes are TRBV5-5 and TRBJ1-5, with 8 nucleotides matching TRBD1. Looked up from germline, CDR1 is SGHKS and CDR2 is YYEKEE (reference sequence). The CDR3 totals 14 residues. The junction had 7 bases not matched to a gene; V was cut back by 5 bases and J by 6 bases. The CDR3 region has the DNA TGTGCCAGCAGTCCCGGACAGGGCGGTCAGCCCCAGCATTTT. Encoded protein: CASSPGQGGQPQHF. The full variable domain, rest sourced from reference TRBV5-5 and TRBJ1-5, is DAGVTQSPTHLIKTRGQQVTLRCSPISGHKSVSWYQQVLGQGPQFIFQYYEKEERGRGNFPDRFSARQFPNYSSELNVNALLLGDSALYLCASSPGQGGQPQHFGDGTRLSIL.

This rearrangement joins TRBV4-2 to TRBJ1-5; tentative D call: TRBD1 (5 bases). CDR1 is LGHNA, CDR2 YNFKEQ, per germline. CDR3 size: 18 residues. Trimming took 0 bases from V and 2 from J, leaving 17 bases between them. This chain's CDR3 is CASSQDGAGVVGNQPQHF. DNA for the CDR3: TGTGCCAGCAGCCAAGATGGGGCGGGGGTTGTGGGCAATCAGCCCCAGCATTTT.

This chain connects TRBV18 to TRBJ2-1; no definite D call. This CDR3 region has 11 residues. The germline V gene encodes CDR1 KGHSH and CDR2 LQKENI. V was pared by 3 bases and J by 9 bases, with 6 bases between. CDR3 nucleotide sequence: TGTGCCAGCTCACCCGTGAGTGAGCAGTTCTTC. Its translation is CASSPVSEQFF.

The CDR3 loop reads CASSSPALRAYEQYF. The CDR3 bases are TGTGCCAGCAGCTCACCAGCCCTCAGGGCCTACGAGCAGTACTTC. The chain links TRBV7-9 to TRBJ2-7; D may be TRBD1 (5 bases). Trimming removed 4 bases from V and 2 bases from J, with 15 bases in between. The V gene's germline CDR1 is SEHNR and CDR2 FQNEAQ (reference sequence). The CDR3 contains 15 residues.

The V call is TRBV5-1, the J call TRBJ1-1, with TRBD1 matching 11 bases. The CDR3 spans 15 residues. Germline lookup yields CDR1 SGHRS and CDR2 YFSETQ. Trimming at V came to 6 bases and at J to 8 bases, leaving 12 bases not matched to a gene. The CDR3 DNA sequence: TGCGCCAGCAAAGGTGTTTTAGGGGACAGGGGGGAAGCTTTCTTT. It yields the protein CASKGVLGDRGEAFF.

This chain links TRBV3-1 (or the pseudogene TRBV3-2) with TRBJ2-7; 11 positions match TRBD2. CDR3 length: 16 amino acids. Looked up from germline, CDR1 is LGHDT and CDR2 is YNNKEL (reference sequence). V shed 3 bases and J 2 bases; nucleotides not matched to a gene: 6. This chain's CDR3 is CASSQGTSGGAYEQYF. CDR3 bases: TGTGCCAGCAGCCAGGGAACTAGCGGGGGAGCCTACGAGCAGTACTTC.

This clone was counted once. J is TRBJ2-3 and V is TRBV9; D remains ambiguous. CDR3 size: 13 residues. With 0 bases removed from V and 6 bases from J, the gap between germline ends came to 8 bases. CDR1 is SGDLS, CDR2 YYNGEE, per germline. CDR3 protein: CASSVGLRDTQYF. In DNA form, the CDR3 reads TGTGCCAGCAGCGTAGGTCTTAGGGATACGCAGTATTTT. Using reference TRBV9 and TRBJ2-3 for the parts outside the CDR3, the full variable domain is DSGVTQTPKHLITATGQRVTLRCSPRSGDLSVYWYQQSLDQGLQFLIQYYNGEERAKGNILERFSAQQFPDLHSELNLSSLELGDSALYFCASSVGLRDTQYFGPGTRLTVL.

This clone appeared once. DNA of the CDR3: TGTGCCAGCAGAGCGGACAGGGTGGATACGCAGTATTTT. As protein: CASRADRVDTQYF. J is TRBJ2-3 and V is TRBV6-5; 8 bases map to TRBD1. The CDR3 has 13 amino acids. Looked up from germline, CDR1 is MNHEY and CDR2 is SVGAGI. V lost 6 bases and J lost 6; bases outside the gene matches: 5.

This sequence joins TRBV5-1 and TRBJ1-3; TRBD1 aligns across 7 bases. This CDR3 has 13 residues. The V gene end was trimmed by 5 bases and the J gene end by 4 bases; junction bases not matched to a gene: 3. The germline V gene has CDR1 SGHRS and CDR2 YFSETQ. CDR3 amino acids: CASRDREGNTIYF. The CDR3 DNA sequence: TGCGCCAGCAGAGACAGGGAAGGAAACACCATATATTTT.

The sample holds one count of this clone. The genes are TRBV15 and TRBJ2-5; D is unresolved. Per the germline V gene, CDR1 is LNHNV and CDR2 is YYDKDF (reference sequence). The ends were cut back, 3 bases at V and 9 bases at J, with 8 bases in the middle. The length of the CDR3 is 11 residues. The CDR3 here is CATSRALAQYF. Here the CDR3 DNA reads TGTGCCACCAGCAGGGCGTTGGCCCAGTACTTC.

This clone has a single count. The chain uses TRBV6-5 and TRBJ1-1; 7 bases align to TRBD1. The junction had 5 bases not matched to a gene; V was cut back by 6 bases and J by 7 bases. The CDR3 has 12 amino acids. Germline V CDR1 and CDR2: MNHEY, SVGAGI. Here the CDR3 reads CASSPDRDEAFF. The CDR3 nucleotides are TGTGCCAGCAGCCCAGACAGGGATGAAGCTTTCTTT.

This clone was detected only a few times. The chain carries TRBV9 and TRBJ1-1; weak D call: TRBD1 (5 bases). This CDR3 region has 17 residues. Germline lookup yields CDR1 SGDLS and CDR2 YYNGEE. Trimming removed 3 bases at V and 2 bases at J, with 20 bases between. In nucleotides, the CDR3 is TGTGCCAGCAGCGGCCGGGACCGCCCCTCGGCCAACACTGAAGCTTTCTTT. Translated, it gives CASSGRDRPSANTEAFF.

CDR3 region: CASSLDRNYNSPLHF. CDR3 sequence (DNA): TGCGCCAGCAGCTTGGACAGGAATTATAATTCACCCCTCCACTTT. The chain links TRBV5-1 to TRBJ1-6; a possible D gene is TRBD1 (5 bases). Germline loops: CDR1 SGHRS, CDR2 YFSETQ. Trimming stripped 0 bases from V and 4 bases from J, with 8 bases between. This CDR3 spans 15 amino acids.

The CDR3 here is CAISEQRGRGNTIYF. The CDR3 coding sequence is TGTGCCATCAGTGAACAGAGGGGGCGGGGAAACACCATATATTTT. The rearrangement uses TRBV10-3 and TRBJ1-3, with 7 nucleotides matching TRBD1. The CDR3 is 15 amino acids. Per the germline V gene, CDR1 is ENHRY and CDR2 is SYGVKD. The junction had 6 bases not matched to a gene; V was cut back by 3 bases and J by 4 bases.

The chain is built from TRBV30 and TRBJ1-2; D ambiguous. From germline, CDR1 is GTSNPN and CDR2 SVGIG (reference sequence). V was pared by 1 base and J by 0 bases, with 6 bases between. The CDR3 covers 13 residues. This CDR3 is CAWSGGSNYGYTF. In DNA form, the CDR3 reads TGTGCCTGGAGTGGGGGATCTAACTATGGCTACACCTTC.

V is TRBV13 and J is TRBJ1-6, with D perhaps TRBD1 (6 bases). This CDR3 contains 13 residues. Between the trimmed V and J ends, which lost 8 bases and 9 bases, there was a span of 14 bases. Germline CDR1 is PRHDT and CDR2 is FYEKMQ (reference sequence). CDR3 residues: CASRGAMGSPLHF. The CDR3 DNA is TGTGCCAGCCGGGGGGCGATGGGTTCACCCCTCCACTTT. Combining the CDR3 with reference TRBV13 and TRBJ1-6 gives the whole variable domain AAGVIQSPRHLIKEKRETATLKCYPIPRHDTVYWYQQGPGQDPQFLISFYEKMQSDKGSIPDRFSAQQFSDYHSELNMSSLELGDSALYFCASRGAMGSPLHFGNGTRLTVT.

The chain employs TRBV5-8 and TRBJ1-5; D gene unclear. This CDR3 has 12 residues. Looked up from germline, CDR1 is SGHTS and CDR2 is YDEGEE. The germline V and J ends were trimmed by 0 bases and 7 bases, with 5 bases remaining between them. CDR3 bases: TGTGCCAGCAGCTTGGCTCCCCAGCCCCAGCATTTT. Encoded protein: CASSLAPQPQHF.

The chain has TRBV7-6 and TRBJ2-7; 10 bases map to TRBD2. V dropped 1 base and J dropped 5; count of bases not matched to a gene: 8. This CDR3 is built from 16 residues. Germline V gene sequence: CDR1 SGHVS, CDR2 FNYEAQ. CDR3 amino acids: CASSLGGSGRTDEQYF. CDR3 sequence (DNA): TGTGCCAGCAGCTTAGGGGGTAGCGGGAGGACGGACGAGCAGTACTTC.

The gene calls are TRBV30 and TRBJ1-4; 8 bases map to TRBD1. The CDR3 has 15 amino acids. V shed 4 bases and J 5 bases; nucleotides not matched to a gene: 9. Germline CDR1 GTSNPN, CDR2 SVGIG (reference sequence). DNA of the CDR3: TGTGCCTGGACCCTAATACGGACAGGGAATGAAAAACTGTTTTTT. Its protein is CAWTLIRTGNEKLFF.

V is TRBV5-6 and J is TRBJ2-7; the D gene is possibly TRBD1 (5 bases). Per germline, CDR1 SGHDT and CDR2 YYEEEE. The ends were cut back, 7 bases at V and 2 bases at J, with 13 bases in the middle. CDR3 length: 13 residues. CDR3 sequence (DNA): TGTGCCAGCGGGGCTTCTGTCACCTACGAGCAGTACTTC. This sequence encodes CASGASVTYEQYF.

The chain uses TRBV7-8 and TRBJ2-7; D may be TRBD2 (5 bases). Germline V gene sequence: CDR1 SGHVS, CDR2 FQNEAQ. V was shortened by 3 bases and J by 0 bases, with 12 bases between the two germline ends. The CDR3 contains 15 residues. The CDR3 region has the DNA TGTGCCAGCAGCTTCGACTACCAGATCTCCTACGAGCAGTACTTC. Amino acid sequence: CASSFDYQISYEQYF.

V usage is TRBV9 and J usage is TRBJ1-4, with a possible D match to TRBD1 (5 bases). Trimming removed 0 bases from V and 5 bases from J, with 14 bases in between. In germline, CDR1 is SGDLS, CDR2 YYNGEE. The CDR3 loop spans 16 amino acids. The CDR3 spells CASSVGVGVGNEKLFF. As DNA, the CDR3 is TGTGCCAGCAGCGTAGGAGTGGGGGTGGGGAATGAAAAACTGTTTTTT.

The chain carries TRBV6-5 and TRBJ1-4, with D uncertain. The germline gives CDR1 MNHEY, CDR2 SVGAGI. Trimming cost V 2 bases and J 1 base, with 8 bases left between them. This CDR3 spans 15 amino acids. The CDR3: CASSYHIGTNEKLFF. The CDR3 bases are TGTGCCAGCAGTTACCACATTGGAACTAATGAAAAACTGTTTTTT.